This TCR beta chain originates from a study of blood T cell repertoires in COVID-19. For the study at large: Samples taken during acute and convalescent COVID-19 were collected in the United States, Italy and Spain. T cells, B-cell-depleted T cells, or PBMCs supplied cDNA or gDNA.

Followed over time, Seattle patients had been enrolled while infection was active. V was pared by 7 bases and J by 1 base, with 13 bases between. The V gene's germline CDR1 is SNHLY and CDR2 FYNNEI. This CDR3 spans 14 amino acids. This table comes from immunoSEQ multiplex PCR, and its TCRdb copy is limited to in-frame clones, with some not included. Counted here are tens of thousands of clones, more than 80% occurring once; the ten biggest clones make up about an eighth. This chain uses TRBV2 with TRBJ1-1; D is possibly TRBD1 (6 bases). The sequenced sample was peripheral blood. This receptor was identified in a man in his forties or fifties with COVID-19, enrolled during active disease. CDR3 in DNA: TGTGCCAGCACTCGGGACACGCCGAACACTGAAGCTTTCTTT. This sequence encodes CASTRDTPNTEAFF.